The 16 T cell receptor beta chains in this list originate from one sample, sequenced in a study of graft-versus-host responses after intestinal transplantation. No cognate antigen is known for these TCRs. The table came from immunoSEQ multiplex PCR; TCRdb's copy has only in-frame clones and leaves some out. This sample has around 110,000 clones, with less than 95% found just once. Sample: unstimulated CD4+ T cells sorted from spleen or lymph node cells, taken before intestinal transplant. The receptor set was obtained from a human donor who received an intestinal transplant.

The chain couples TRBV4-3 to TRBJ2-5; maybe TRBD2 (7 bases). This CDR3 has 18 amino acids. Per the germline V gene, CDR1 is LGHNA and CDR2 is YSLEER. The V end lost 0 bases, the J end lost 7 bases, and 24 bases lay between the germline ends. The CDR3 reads CASSQDPHRGRSGGTQYF. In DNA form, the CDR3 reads TGCGCCAGCAGCCAAGATCCCCACCGGGGGCGCTCGGGAGGGACCCAGTACTTC.

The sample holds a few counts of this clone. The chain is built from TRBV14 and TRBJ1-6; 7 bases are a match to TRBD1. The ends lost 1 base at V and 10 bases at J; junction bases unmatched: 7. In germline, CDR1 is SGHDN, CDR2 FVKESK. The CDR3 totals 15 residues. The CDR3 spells CASSQGGGYPSPLHF. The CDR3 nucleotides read TGTGCCAGCAGCCAAGGAGGGGGCTACCCATCACCCCTCCACTTT.

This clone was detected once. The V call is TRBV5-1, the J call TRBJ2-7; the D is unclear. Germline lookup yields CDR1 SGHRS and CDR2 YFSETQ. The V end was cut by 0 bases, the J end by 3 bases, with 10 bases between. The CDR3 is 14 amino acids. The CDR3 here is CASSLDQVFYEQYF. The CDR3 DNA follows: TGCGCCAGCAGCTTGGATCAGGTCTTCTACGAGCAGTACTTC.

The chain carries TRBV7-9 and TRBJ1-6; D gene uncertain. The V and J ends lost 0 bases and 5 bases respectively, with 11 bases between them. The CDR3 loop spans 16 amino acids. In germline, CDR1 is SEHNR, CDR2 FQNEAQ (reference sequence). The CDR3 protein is CASSLALVRDNSPLHF. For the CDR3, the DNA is TGTGCCAGCAGCTTAGCTCTAGTACGGGATAATTCACCCCTCCACTTT.

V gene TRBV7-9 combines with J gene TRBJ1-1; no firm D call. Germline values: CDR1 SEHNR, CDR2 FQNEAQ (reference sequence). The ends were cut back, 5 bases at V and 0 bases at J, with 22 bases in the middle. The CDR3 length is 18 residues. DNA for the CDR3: TGTGCCAGCAGCCCCGGAACGAGGTCTATCCGAATGAACACTGAAGCTTTCTTT. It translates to CASSPGTRSIRMNTEAFF.

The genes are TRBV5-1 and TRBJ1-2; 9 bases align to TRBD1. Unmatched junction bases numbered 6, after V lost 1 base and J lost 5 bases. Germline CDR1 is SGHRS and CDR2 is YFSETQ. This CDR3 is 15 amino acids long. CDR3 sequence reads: CASSLNPGQGYGYTF. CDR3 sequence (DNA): TGCGCCAGCAGCTTGAACCCTGGACAGGGGTATGGCTACACCTTC.

CDR3 nucleotides: TGTGCCACCAGCAGAGGGAGTGCAACTAATGAAAAACTGTTTTTT. It is translated as CATSRGSATNEKLFF. V and J are TRBV15 and TRBJ1-4; D uncertain. Trimming took 1 base from V and 0 from J, leaving 6 bases between them. Germline V CDR1 and CDR2: LNHNV, YYDKDF (reference sequence). CDR3 length: 15 amino acids. Full variable domain (missing parts from reference TRBV15 and TRBJ1-4): DAMVIQNPRYQVTQFGKPVTLSCSQTLNHNVMYWYQQKSSQAPKLLFHYYDKDFNNEADTPDNFQSRRPNTSFCFLDIRSPGLGDTAMYLCATSRGSATNEKLFFGSGTQLSVL.

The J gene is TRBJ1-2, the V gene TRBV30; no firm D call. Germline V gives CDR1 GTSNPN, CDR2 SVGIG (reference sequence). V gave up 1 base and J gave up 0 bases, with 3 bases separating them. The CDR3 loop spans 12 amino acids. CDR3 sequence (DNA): TGTGCCTGGAGTGACTCTAACTATGGCTACACCTTC. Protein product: CAWSDSNYGYTF.

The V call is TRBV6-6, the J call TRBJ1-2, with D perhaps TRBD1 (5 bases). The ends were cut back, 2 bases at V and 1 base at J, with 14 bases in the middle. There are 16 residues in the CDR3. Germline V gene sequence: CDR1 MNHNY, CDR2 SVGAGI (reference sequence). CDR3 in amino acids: CASSYRTAGLNYGYTF. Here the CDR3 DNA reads TGTGCCAGCAGTTACCGGACGGCGGGACTTAACTATGGCTACACCTTC.

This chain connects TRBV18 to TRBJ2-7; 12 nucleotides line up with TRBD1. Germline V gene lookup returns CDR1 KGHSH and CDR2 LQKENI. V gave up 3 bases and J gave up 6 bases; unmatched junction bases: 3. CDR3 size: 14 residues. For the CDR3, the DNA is TGTGCCAGCTCACCGAGGGACAGGGGGCGCGAGCAGTACTTC. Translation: CASSPRDRGREQYF.

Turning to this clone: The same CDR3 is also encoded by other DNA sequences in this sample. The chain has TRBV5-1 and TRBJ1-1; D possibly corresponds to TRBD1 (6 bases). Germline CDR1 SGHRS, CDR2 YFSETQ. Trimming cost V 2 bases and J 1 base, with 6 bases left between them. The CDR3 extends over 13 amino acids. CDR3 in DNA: TGCGCCAGCAGCTTACAGGGGAACACTGAAGCTTTCTTT. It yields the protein CASSLQGNTEAFF.

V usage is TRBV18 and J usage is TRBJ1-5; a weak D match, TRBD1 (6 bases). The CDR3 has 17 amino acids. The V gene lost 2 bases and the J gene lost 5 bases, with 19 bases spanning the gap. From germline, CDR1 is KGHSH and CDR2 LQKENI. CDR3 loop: CASSPRLTQGSDQPQHF. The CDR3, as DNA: TGTGCCAGCTCACCAAGATTGACCCAGGGGAGCGATCAGCCCCAGCATTTT.

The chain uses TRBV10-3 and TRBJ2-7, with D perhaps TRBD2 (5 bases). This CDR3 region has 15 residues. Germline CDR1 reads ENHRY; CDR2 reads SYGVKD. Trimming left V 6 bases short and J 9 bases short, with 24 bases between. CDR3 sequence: CAISPGTRPLKGQYF. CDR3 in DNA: TGTGCCATCAGCCCGGGCACTAGACCCCTAAAGGGGCAGTACTTC.

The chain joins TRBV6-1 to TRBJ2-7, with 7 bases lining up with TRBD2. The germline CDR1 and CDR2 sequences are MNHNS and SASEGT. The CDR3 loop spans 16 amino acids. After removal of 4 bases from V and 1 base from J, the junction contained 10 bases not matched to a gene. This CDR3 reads CASSARLAPRSYEQYF. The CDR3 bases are TGTGCCAGCAGTGCAAGACTAGCCCCGCGGTCCTACGAGCAGTACTTC.

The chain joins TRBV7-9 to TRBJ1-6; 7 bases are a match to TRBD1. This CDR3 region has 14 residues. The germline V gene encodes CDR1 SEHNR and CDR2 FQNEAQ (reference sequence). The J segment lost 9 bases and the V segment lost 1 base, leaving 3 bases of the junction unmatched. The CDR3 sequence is CASSLEGGGSPLHF. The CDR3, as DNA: TGTGCCAGCAGCTTAGAAGGGGGCGGTTCACCCCTCCACTTT.

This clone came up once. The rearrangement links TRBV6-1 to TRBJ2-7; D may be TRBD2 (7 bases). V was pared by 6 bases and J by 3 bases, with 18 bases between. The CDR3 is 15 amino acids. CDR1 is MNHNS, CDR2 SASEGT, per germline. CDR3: CASRGGATALYEQYF. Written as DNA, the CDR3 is TGTGCCAGCAGGGGGGGGGCAACAGCCCTCTACGAGCAGTACTTC.